The 5 T cell receptor beta chains presented below share a single source sample, sequenced in a study of liver allograft versus peripheral blood T cells. Looking at the study overall: Repertoires from peripheral blood of liver transplant recipients were compared with those inside their transplanted livers.

Each CDR3 protein gets one entry after TCRdb re-called the reads with MiXCR. The repertoire consists of approximately 7,000 distinct CDR3 sequences, with 18% occurring once and the leading ten covering 50% to 60%. The receptor set was obtained from a human patient who had a liver transplant. Some of the T cells might come from the graft donor.

This clonotype has ten or more counts. This rearrangement joins TRBV5-6 to TRBJ1-2; 7 nucleotides line up with TRBD1. Germline CDR1 SGHDT, CDR2 YYEEEE. This CDR3 spans 13 amino acids. V gave up 3 bases and J gave up 4 bases; unmatched junction bases: 3. CDR3 residues: CASSSGQPYGYTF. In DNA, the CDR3 is TGTGCCAGCAGCTCGGGACAGCCCTATGGCTACACCTTC.

This clonotype is deemed medium-sized (0.01 to 0.1%). The chain employs TRBV6-5 and TRBJ1-2; no reliable D call. The length of the CDR3 is 14 residues. Trimming cost V 4 bases and J 4 bases, with 13 bases left between them. In germline, CDR1 is MNHEY, CDR2 SVGAGI. The chain's CDR3 is CASSSPLESYGYTF. CDR3 sequence (DNA): TGTGCCAGCAGTTCCCCCCTAGAAAGCTATGGCTACACCTTC.

The sample holds one count of this clonotype. This likely came from a read error, as a far larger clone is one base away. The rearrangement uses TRBV9 and TRBJ1-1; D not resolved. V shed 5 bases and J shed 0 bases, with 14 bases lying between them. Germline V gives CDR1 SGDLS, CDR2 YYNGEE. The CDR3 has 15 amino acids. The CDR3 loop is CASRKSGFLNTEAFF. CDR3 nucleotide sequence: TGTGCCAGCAGGAAGAGCGGCTTCTTGAACACTGAAGCTTTCTTT.

J is TRBJ1-2 and V is TRBV30; 7 bases map to TRBD1. The germline V gene encodes CDR1 GTSNPN and CDR2 SVGIG (reference sequence). The V gene end was trimmed by 1 base and the J gene end by 2 bases; junction bases not matched to a gene: 4. This CDR3 contains 14 residues. DNA of the CDR3: TGTGCCTGGAGTGGGACAGGCTACAACTATGGCTACACCTTC. It specifies CAWSGTGYNYGYTF.

This clonotype was seen more than once but under ten times. The rearrangement uses TRBV19 and TRBJ2-1; D is unclear. The germline V gene encodes CDR1 LNHDA and CDR2 SQIVND (reference sequence). V was pared by 0 bases and J by 11 bases, with 5 bases between. The CDR3 totals 11 residues. The CDR3 DNA follows: TGTGCCAGTAGTATAGAAGGGAAGCAGTTCTTC. Translation gives CASSIEGKQFF. Full variable domain (outside the CDR3, taken from reference TRBV19 and TRBJ2-1): DGGITQSPKYLFRKEGQNVTLSCEQNLNHDAMYWYRQDPGQGLRLIYYSQIVNDFQKGDIAEGYSVSREKKESFPLTVTSAQKNPTAFYLCASSIEGKQFFGPGTRLTVL.